What follows are 19 T cell receptor beta chains derived from one specimen sequenced in a study of response to subunit inactivated influenza vaccine. Each CDR3 protein is one row after TCRdb ran MiXCR on the RT-PCR reads. The sample contains over 450,000 distinct CDR3 sequences, approximately 12% of which appear only once. Sample: PBMCs from blood, taken 40 to 50 days after vaccination. The receptors originated from a man over 45 who received an inactivated influenza vaccine.

The table lists this clonotype with a few counts. The chain employs TRBV4-2 and TRBJ1-1; D gene unclear. CDR1 is LGHNA, CDR2 YNFKEQ, per germline. V lost 0 bases and J lost 1, with 9 bases in between. The length of the CDR3 is 15 residues. The CDR3 DNA reads as TGTGCCAGCAGCCAAGATCGGACTAAGAACACTGAAGCTTTCTTT. Translated: CASSQDRTKNTEAFF.

V and J are TRBV20-1 and TRBJ1-1; the D gene is possibly TRBD1 (5 bases). Germline CDR1 reads DFQATT; CDR2 reads SNEGSKA (reference sequence). V shed 0 bases and J shed 4 bases, with 15 bases lying between them. The CDR3 consists of 15 residues. CDR3 nucleotides: TGCAGTGCTAGAGATCTGATGTCCGGGGGCACTGAAGCTTTCTTT. Its translation: CSARDLMSGGTEAFF.

This clonotype was seen only a few times. The chain is built from TRBV4-1 and TRBJ1-3; possibly TRBD1 for D (6 bases). There are 15 residues in the CDR3. Trimming pared 6 bases from V and 7 bases from J, leaving 19 bases between. In germline, CDR1 is MGHRA, CDR2 YSYEKL. DNA of the CDR3: TGCGCCAGCAGTCCACGGGACACCTCTTATAACACCATATATTTT. This gives the protein CASSPRDTSYNTIYF.

The sample holds many counts of this clonotype. The chain has TRBV10-2 and TRBJ2-2, with 9 bases lining up with TRBD2. Germline lookup yields CDR1 WSHSY and CDR2 SAAADI. J was trimmed by 5 bases and V by 7 bases; bases with no gene match: 2. The CDR3 consists of 13 residues. CDR3 protein: CASKLAGTGELFF. The CDR3 nucleotides read TGCGCCAGCAAACTAGCGGGTACCGGGGAGCTGTTTTTT.

At least ten counts were recorded for this clonotype. The chain carries TRBV4-3 and TRBJ1-4; D is ambiguous. The CDR3 covers 15 residues. Germline lookup yields CDR1 LGHNA and CDR2 YSLEER. V dropped 1 base and J dropped 7 bases, with 13 bases sitting between them. CDR3: CASSQGRDLSEKLFF. The CDR3 bases are TGCGCCAGCAGCCAAGGTCGAGACCTAAGTGAAAAACTGTTTTTT.

This clonotype was recorded many times. DNA of the CDR3: TGTGCCAGCAGTTTTTCCGGGACTAGCGGAGCCTCCTACAATGAGCAGTTCTTC. Amino acids: CASSFSGTSGASYNEQFF. The chain recombines TRBV12-3 or TRBV12-4 with TRBJ2-1; 11 nucleotides agree with TRBD2. Germline trimming cut 3 bases from V and 0 bases from J; bases unmatched to any gene: 7. The CDR3 length is 18 residues.

This clonotype was detected only a few times. The chain has TRBV11-2 and TRBJ2-4; 12 nucleotides agree with TRBD2. Per the germline V gene, CDR1 is SGHAT and CDR2 is FQNNGV. V lost 5 bases, J lost 0 bases, and 8 bases stayed unmatched. CDR3 length: 18 residues. In DNA, the CDR3 is TGTGCCAGCAGCCGCGGACTAGCGGGAAGTCTAGCCAAAAACATTCAGTACTTC. Translating gives CASSRGLAGSLAKNIQYF. The whole variable domain, remainder taken from reference TRBV11-2 and TRBJ2-4, is EAGVAQSPRYKIIEKRQSVAFWCNPISGHATLYWYQQILGQGPKLLIQFQNNGVVDDSQLPKDRFSAERLKGVDSTLKIQPAKLEDSAVYLCASSRGLAGSLAKNIQYFGAGTRLSVL.

This chain uses TRBV25-1 with TRBJ2-1; tentatively, D is TRBD2 (6 bases). This CDR3 comprises 14 residues. CDR1 and CDR2 from the germline V gene are MGHDK and SYGVNS. The V and J ends lost 10 bases and 5 bases respectively, with 18 bases between them. The CDR3 DNA is TGTGCCACCTCTCACGGGCGGGGAAACAATGAGCAGTTCTTC. Protein product: CATSHGRGNNEQFF. Based on the CDR3 plus reference TRBV25-1 and TRBJ2-1, the full variable domain is EADIYQTPRYLVIGTGKKITLECSQTMGHDKMYWYQQDPGMELHLIHYSYGVNSTEKGDLSSESTVSRIRTEHFPLTLESARPSHTSQYLCATSHGRGNNEQFFGPGTRLTVL.

In this sample, this clonotype turned up many times. The gene calls are TRBV11-2 and TRBJ2-1, with 7 bases identical to TRBD1. The CDR3 runs 18 residues. The V gene end was trimmed by 4 bases and the J gene end by 4 bases; junction bases not matched to a gene: 16. Germline V gene lookup returns CDR1 SGHAT and CDR2 FQNNGV. The CDR3 DNA reads TGTGCCAGCAGCTCAATAAATAACCGGGACAGACTATACAATGAGCAGTTCTTC. Translation: CASSSINNRDRLYNEQFF.

The chain combines TRBV5-5 with TRBJ2-7, with D possibly being TRBD2 (6 bases). The germline V gene has CDR1 SGHKS and CDR2 YYEKEE (reference sequence). The CDR3 length is 14 residues. Trimming stripped 4 bases from V and 3 bases from J, with 14 bases between. The CDR3, as DNA: TGTGCCAGCAGCCCGATCGGGGGATTCTACGAGCAGTACTTC. Its translation: CASSPIGGFYEQYF.

The chain joins TRBV7-9 to TRBJ1-2, with D possibly matching TRBD1 (5 bases). Germline values: CDR1 SEHNR, CDR2 FQNEAQ (reference sequence). V was pared by 5 bases and J by 7 bases, with 14 bases between. The CDR3 is 13 amino acids. The CDR3 loop reads CASSIEGRGGYTF. The CDR3 DNA is TGTGCCAGCAGCATAGAAGGGAGGGGTGGCTACACCTTC.

This clonotype came up a few times. The chain couples TRBV12-3 or TRBV12-4 to TRBJ1-5; the D is unclear. V was shortened by 3 bases and J by 0 bases, with 9 bases between the two germline ends. The CDR3 contains 15 residues. For the CDR3, the DNA is TGTGCCAGCAGTTTCTCGTCCCATAGCAATCAGCCCCAGCATTTT. Protein product: CASSFSSHSNQPQHF.

The chain couples TRBV6-1 to TRBJ2-3; the match to TRBD2 covers 8 bases. Germline-derived CDR1 and CDR2 are MNHNS and SASEGT. Unmatched junction bases numbered 6, after V lost 2 bases and J lost 5 bases. The CDR3 length is 15 residues. In DNA, the CDR3 is TGTGCCAGCAGTGAAATTAGCGGGACGGGAGATACGCAGTATTTT. Translation: CASSEISGTGDTQYF.

In this sample, this clonotype turned up a few times. The chain recombines TRBV20-1 with TRBJ2-7; 10 bases map to TRBD2. The CDR3 is made up of 15 amino acids. V trimming: 2 bases; J trimming: 5 bases; junction bases outside the gene matches: 9. Germline V gene data show CDR1 as DFQATT and CDR2 as SNEGSKA (reference sequence). The CDR3 sequence: CSARLSGRARDEQYF. As DNA, the CDR3 is TGCAGTGCTAGACTAAGCGGGAGGGCCCGGGACGAGCAGTACTTC.

The chain combines TRBV27 with TRBJ2-1; 10 bases fit TRBD2. This CDR3 contains 14 residues. Germline V CDR1 and CDR2: MNHEY, SMNVEV (reference sequence). Trimming cost V 6 bases and J 8 bases; bases outside gene matches: 7. The CDR3 region has the DNA TGTGCCAGCAGGCAACTAGCGGGAATCGATGAGCAGTTCTTC. It translates to CASRQLAGIDEQFF.

The chain employs TRBV3-1 and TRBJ1-2; D uncertain. Looked up from germline, CDR1 is LGHDT and CDR2 is YNNKEL (reference sequence). The CDR3 runs to 16 residues. Trimming cost V 0 bases and J 7 bases, with 18 bases left between them. The CDR3 DNA reads TGTGCCAGCAGCCAAGATCCTGGGCTCGGGAAAGGTGGCTACACCTTC. It encodes CASSQDPGLGKGGYTF.

The sample holds a few counts of this clonotype. The chain is built from TRBV20-1 and TRBJ2-3; 10 nucleotides agree with TRBD2. V dropped 5 bases and J dropped 1; count of bases not matched to a gene: 9. The CDR3 spans 16 residues. Per germline, CDR1 DFQATT and CDR2 SNEGSKA (reference sequence). In DNA form, the CDR3 reads TGCAGTGCTTTCGGGACTAGCGCCACCGGCACAGATACGCAGTATTTT. As protein: CSAFGTSATGTDTQYF.

The sample holds a few counts of this clonotype. The chain joins TRBV7-2 to TRBJ2-7; D gene uncertain. Germline CDR1 reads SGHTA; CDR2 reads FQGNSA. This CDR3 is built from 13 residues. V lost 1 base to trimming and J lost 3 bases, with 7 bases between them. The CDR3 DNA follows: TGTGCCAGCAGCTTAGGTCTCCTCTACGAGCAGTACTTC. Its translation is CASSLGLLYEQYF.

The CDR3, as DNA: TGTGCCAGCAGCCAGTCAGGCTACGAGCAGTACTTC. This translates into CASSQSGYEQYF. This sequence joins TRBV6-2 or TRBV6-3 and TRBJ2-7; D ambiguous. The V end lost 6 bases, the J end lost 3 bases, and 9 bases lay between the germline ends. The CDR3 runs to 12 residues. From germline, CDR1 is MNHEY and CDR2 SVGEGT.